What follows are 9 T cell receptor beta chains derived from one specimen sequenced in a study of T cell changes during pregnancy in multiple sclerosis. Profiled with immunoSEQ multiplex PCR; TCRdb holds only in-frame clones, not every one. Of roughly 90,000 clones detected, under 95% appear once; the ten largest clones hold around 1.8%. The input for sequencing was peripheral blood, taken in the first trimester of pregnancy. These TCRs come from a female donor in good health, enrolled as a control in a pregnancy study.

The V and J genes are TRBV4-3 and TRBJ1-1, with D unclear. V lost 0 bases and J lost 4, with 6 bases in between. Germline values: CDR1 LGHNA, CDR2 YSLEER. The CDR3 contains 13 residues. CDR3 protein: CASSQERSTEAFF. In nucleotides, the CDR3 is TGCGCCAGCAGCCAAGAGAGGAGCACTGAAGCTTTCTTT.

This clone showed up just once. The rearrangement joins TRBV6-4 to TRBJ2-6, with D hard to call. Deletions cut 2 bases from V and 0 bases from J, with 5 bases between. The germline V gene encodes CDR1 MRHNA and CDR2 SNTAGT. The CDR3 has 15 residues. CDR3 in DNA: TGTGCCAGCAGTGACATCCGCTCTGGGGCCAACGTCCTGACTTTC. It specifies CASSDIRSGANVLTF.

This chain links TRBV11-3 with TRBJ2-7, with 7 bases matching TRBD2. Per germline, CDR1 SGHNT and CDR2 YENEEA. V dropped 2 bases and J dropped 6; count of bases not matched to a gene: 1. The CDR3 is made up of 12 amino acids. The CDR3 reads CASSLPSGEQYF. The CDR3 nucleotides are TGTGCCAGCAGCTTACCTAGCGGCGAGCAGTACTTC.

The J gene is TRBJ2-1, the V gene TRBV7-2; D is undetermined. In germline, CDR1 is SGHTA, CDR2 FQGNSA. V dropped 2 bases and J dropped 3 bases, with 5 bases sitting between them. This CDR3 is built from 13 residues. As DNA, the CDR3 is TGTGCCAGCAGCTTACGGAGCTACAATGAGCAGTTCTTC. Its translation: CASSLRSYNEQFF. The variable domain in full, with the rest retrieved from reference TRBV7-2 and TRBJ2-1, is GAGVSQSPSNKVTEKGKDVELRCDPISGHTALYWYRQSLGQGLEFLIYFQGNSAPDKSGLPSDRFSAERTGGSVSTLTIQRTQQEDSAVYLCASSLRSYNEQFFGPGTRLTVL.

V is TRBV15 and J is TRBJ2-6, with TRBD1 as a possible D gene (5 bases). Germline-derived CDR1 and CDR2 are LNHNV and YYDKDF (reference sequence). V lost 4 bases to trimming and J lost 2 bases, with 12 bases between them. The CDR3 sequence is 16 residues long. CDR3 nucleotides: TGTGCCACCAGCACCCAGGGTTACGCTGGGGCCAACGTCCTGACTTTC. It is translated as CATSTQGYAGANVLTF. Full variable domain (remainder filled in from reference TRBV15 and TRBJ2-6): DAMVIQNPRYQVTQFGKPVTLSCSQTLNHNVMYWYQQKSSQAPKLLFHYYDKDFNNEADTPDNFQSRRPNTSFCFLDIRSPGLGDTAMYLCATSTQGYAGANVLTFGAGSRLTVL.

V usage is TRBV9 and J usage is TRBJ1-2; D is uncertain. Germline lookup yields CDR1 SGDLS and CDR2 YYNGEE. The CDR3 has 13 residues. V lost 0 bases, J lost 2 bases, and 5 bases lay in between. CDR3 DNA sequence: TGTGCCAGCAGCGTAGATCAGAACTATGGCTACACCTTC. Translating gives CASSVDQNYGYTF. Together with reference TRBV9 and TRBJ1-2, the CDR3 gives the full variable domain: DSGVTQTPKHLITATGQRVTLRCSPRSGDLSVYWYQQSLDQGLQFLIQYYNGEERAKGNILERFSAQQFPDLHSELNLSSLELGDSALYFCASSVDQNYGYTFGSGTRLTVV.

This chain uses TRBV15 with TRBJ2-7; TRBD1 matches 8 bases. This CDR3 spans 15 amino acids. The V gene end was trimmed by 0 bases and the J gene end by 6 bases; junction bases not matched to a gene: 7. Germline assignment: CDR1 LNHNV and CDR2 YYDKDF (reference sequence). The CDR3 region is CATSRDRDRGPEQYF. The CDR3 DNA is TGTGCCACCAGCAGAGATCGTGACAGGGGACCCGAGCAGTACTTC.

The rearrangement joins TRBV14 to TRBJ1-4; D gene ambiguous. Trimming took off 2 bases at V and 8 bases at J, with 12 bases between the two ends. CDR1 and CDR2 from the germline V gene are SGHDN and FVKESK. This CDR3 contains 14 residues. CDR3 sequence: CASSQNLGLEKLFF. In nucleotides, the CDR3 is TGTGCCAGCAGCCAAAATCTAGGTTTGGAAAAACTGTTTTTT.

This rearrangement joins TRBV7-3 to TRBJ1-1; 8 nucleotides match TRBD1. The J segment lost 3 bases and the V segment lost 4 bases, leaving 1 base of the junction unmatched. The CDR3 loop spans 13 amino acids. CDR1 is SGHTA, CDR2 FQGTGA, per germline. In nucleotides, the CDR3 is TGTGCCAGCAGCTCGGACAGGGACACTGAAGCTTTCTTT. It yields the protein CASSSDRDTEAFF.